The entry below describes one T cell receptor beta chain. Its antigen is undetermined. The data belong to a study of radiotherapy plus CTLA-4 blockade in lung cancer. Study context: Around a sixth of patients responded objectively, and roughly 30% achieved disease control.

Whole-study findings and limits: Among blood TCR repertoires after radiotherapy plus ipilimumab, tumor-derived clones expanded. Interferon-beta, together with early blood T cell clone dynamics, reportedly best predicted response.

Germline V gene data show CDR1 as KGHSH and CDR2 as LQKENI. CDR3 length equals 15 residues. Trimming took off 1 base at V and 4 bases at J, with 11 bases between the two ends. Chemo-refractory metastatic non-small-cell lung cancer patients received focal radiation with ipilimumab CTLA-4 blockade. Clones were sequenced by immunoSEQ multiplex PCR, and TCRdb holds only the in-frame ones, with some missing. The table lists roughly 77,000 clones, roughly 69% of them singletons. The sequence was collected from a human donor with non-small cell lung cancer whose response to radiotherapy plus ipilimumab could not be evaluated. The gene calls are TRBV18 and TRBJ2-1; a weak D match, TRBD1 (5 bases). This sample comprised peripheral blood, obtained from a patient treated with radiotherapy plus ipilimumab. The CDR3 region is CASSPQKGQYNEQFF. The CDR3 bases are TGTGCCAGCTCACCACAGAAGGGGCAGTACAATGAGCAGTTCTTC.